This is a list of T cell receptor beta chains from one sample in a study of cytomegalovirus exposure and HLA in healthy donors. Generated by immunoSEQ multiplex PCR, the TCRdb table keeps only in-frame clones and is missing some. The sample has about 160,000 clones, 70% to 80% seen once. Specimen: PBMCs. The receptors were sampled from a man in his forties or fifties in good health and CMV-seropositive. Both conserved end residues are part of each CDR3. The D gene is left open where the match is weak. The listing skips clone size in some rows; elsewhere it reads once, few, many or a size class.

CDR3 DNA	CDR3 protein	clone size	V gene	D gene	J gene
TGTGCCAGCAGCCCCTTCCAGGCGACCGGTTATGGCTACACCTTC	CASSPFQATGYGYTF	few	TRBV14	NA	TRBJ1-2
TGTGCCAGCAGCAACCGCGACAGGGGAGACTCCTATAATTCACCCCTCCACTTT	CASSNRDRGDSYNSPLHF	NA	TRBV21-1	NA	TRBJ1-6
TGTGCCACCAGCAGAGATGCCGGACAGATCTCTGGAAACACCATATATTTT	CATSRDAGQISGNTIYF	NA	TRBV15	NA	TRBJ1-3
TGTGCCAGCAGTTGGACTAGCGGTAGCACAGATACGCAGTATTTT	CASSWTSGSTDTQYF	NA	TRBV2	TRBD2	TRBJ2-3
TGTGCCAGCAGCTTAGAAACAGGTGAAAAACTGTTTTTT	CASSLETGEKLFF	NA	TRBV7-9	NA	TRBJ1-4
TGTGCCAGCAGCTTAAGCGGGTACGAGCAGTACTTC	CASSLSGYEQYF	NA	TRBV7-9	NA	TRBJ2-7
TGTGCCAGCAGTGATATGGCGGGCCGGGACGAGCAGTACTTC	CASSDMAGRDEQYF	NA	TRBV25-1	NA	TRBJ2-7
TGTGCCTCCGGGACAGAGGCCAACTATGGCTACACCTTC	CASGTEANYGYTF	NA	TRBV30	TRBD1	TRBJ1-2
TGCGCCAGCAGCCAAGATCTAACCTACGAGCAGTACTTC	CASSQDLTYEQYF	NA	TRBV4-3	NA	TRBJ2-7
TGTGCCAGCAGCTCTTCCGGCGGGGGCATCTCCTACGAGCAGTACTTC	CASSSSGGGISYEQYF	NA	TRBV5-4	NA	TRBJ2-7
TGTGCCAGCAGCCATGGGGACAGCAACCAGCCCCAGCATTTT	CASSHGDSNQPQHF	NA	TRBV28	TRBD1	TRBJ1-5
TGCGCCAGTCGGGGGGCAGGAGGGCCCTACGAGCAGTACTTC	CASRGAGGPYEQYF	once	TRBV10-2	NA	TRBJ2-7
TGTGCCAGCACCGTACAGGGGCCCACAGATACGCAGTATTTT	CASTVQGPTDTQYF	NA	TRBV28	TRBD1	TRBJ2-3
TGCGCCAGCAATACACGGACAGACACAGATACGCAGTATTTT	CASNTRTDTDTQYF	NA	TRBV10-2	NA	TRBJ2-3
TGTGCCTGGAGCCGGGGGGGGGCCGCAGATACGCAGTATTTT	CAWSRGGAADTQYF	NA	TRBV30	TRBD2	TRBJ2-3
TGTGCCAGCAGTACCCGGACAGGGCCCTACGAGCAGTACTTC	CASSTRTGPYEQYF	NA	TRBV6-6	TRBD1	TRBJ2-7
TGTGCCAGCAGTTACAGGGGAAACACCGGGGAGCTGTTTTTT	CASSYRGNTGELFF	NA	TRBV6-6	NA	TRBJ2-2
TGTGCCAGTAGTTCTGGGGGGGAGCTGCGTGGTGGCTACACCTTC	CASSSGGELRGGYTF	NA	TRBV19	NA	TRBJ1-2
TGCGCCAGCAGCCAAAGACTAGCGGGGGGTGAAAATACGCAGTATTTT	CASSQRLAGGENTQYF	NA	TRBV4-3	TRBD2	TRBJ2-3
TGTGCTAGTGCCCCACTAGTTTACAATGAGCAGTTCTTC	CASAPLVYNEQFF	NA	TRBV12-5	NA	TRBJ2-1
TGTGCCAGTAGTATCAACCAGGGCAGTGGCTACACCTTC	CASSINQGSGYTF	NA	TRBV19	NA	TRBJ1-2
TGTGCCAGCTCACCAACCGGGCAGGGCAATTCACCCCTCCACTTT	CASSPTGQGNSPLHF	NA	TRBV18	NA	TRBJ1-6
TGTGCCAGCAGCCCTCTCGGACTAGCGGGGTCCTACGAGCAGTACTTC	CASSPLGLAGSYEQYF	NA	TRBV28	TRBD2	TRBJ2-7
TGTGCCAGCTCGCCATCCTTAGCGGTCAGCGCCGGGGAGCTGTTTTTT	CASSPSLAVSAGELFF	NA	TRBV18	NA	TRBJ2-2
TGTGCCAGCAACAAAAATCAGGGGTTAATCTACGAGCAGTACTTC	CASNKNQGLIYEQYF	few	TRBV7-9	NA	TRBJ2-7
TGCGCCAGCAGCGTACAGGGGGGAGAGACTGAAGCTTTCTTT	CASSVQGGETEAFF	NA	TRBV5-1	TRBD1	TRBJ1-1
TGTGCCAGTAGTGCCGACAGGATCCAAGAGACCCAGTACTTC	CASSADRIQETQYF	NA	TRBV19	NA	TRBJ2-5
TGTGCCAGCAAGGGGGACAGATCCTACGAGCAGTACTTC	CASKGDRSYEQYF	NA	TRBV2	TRBD1	TRBJ2-7
TGTGCCAGCAGCTTCGGACAGGGAGGATCACCCCTCCACTTT	CASSFGQGGSPLHF	NA	TRBV11-2	TRBD1	TRBJ1-6
TGTGCCATCAGTGGGGGACAGGGGGCTTACCACGAGCAGTACTTC	CAISGGQGAYHEQYF	NA	TRBV10-3	TRBD1	TRBJ2-7
TGTGCCAGCAGTTACGGGACTAGCGGGGGACGCGAGCAGTACTTC	CASSYGTSGGREQYF	NA	TRBV6-5	TRBD2	TRBJ2-7
TGTGCCAGCAGCGTAGACGGGGGGGGGACTGAAGCTTTCTTT	CASSVDGGGTEAFF	NA	TRBV9	NA	TRBJ1-1
TGTGCCAGTAGTATAGGGAGGGATGGCTACACCTTC	CASSIGRDGYTF	once	TRBV19	NA	TRBJ1-2
TGCGCCAGCTCGTTGAGGGGGCCCGGGGAGCTGTTTTTT	CASSLRGPGELFF	NA	TRBV10-1	TRBD1	TRBJ2-2
TGTGCCAGCAGCGCTGGACAGTGGAGCTCTGGAAACACCATATATTTT	CASSAGQWSSGNTIYF	NA	TRBV5-4	NA	TRBJ1-3
TGTGCCAGCAGTCTCCGACACGGCTCTGGAAACACCATATATTTT	CASSLRHGSGNTIYF	NA	TRBV27	NA	TRBJ1-3
TGTGCCAGCGGACTGACAGGGGGCCCGGTCGTTGAAAAACTGTTTTTT	CASGLTGGPVVEKLFF	NA	TRBV28	TRBD1	TRBJ1-4
TGTGCCAGCAGCGACAGGGGTTCACCCCTCCACTTT	CASSDRGSPLHF	NA	TRBV9	TRBD1	TRBJ1-6
TGTGCCAGCAGTTCTAGACAGGGGCGGTGGGAAAAACTGTTTTTT	CASSSRQGRWEKLFF	NA	TRBV27	TRBD1	TRBJ1-4
TGTGCCAGCAGCCTGGGACTAGCGGGTTACACAGATACGCAGTATTTT	CASSLGLAGYTDTQYF	few	TRBV7-9	TRBD2	TRBJ2-3
TGTGCCAGCAGCCCTACGAGGGGGAATCAGCCCCAGCATTTT	CASSPTRGNQPQHF	NA	TRBV16	NA	TRBJ1-5
TGTGCCAGCTCAACAGATCTCAATCAGCCCCAGCATTTT	CASSTDLNQPQHF	NA	TRBV18	NA	TRBJ1-5
TGTGCCAGCAGCGCCGGGGGCTCTGGGGCCAACGTCCTGACTTTC	CASSAGGSGANVLTF	NA	TRBV25-1	NA	TRBJ2-6
TGTGCCAGCTCATTAACCGGGGGGGGAACCTACGAGCAGTACTTC	CASSLTGGGTYEQYF	NA	TRBV18	TRBD2	TRBJ2-7
TGTGCCAGCAGTGTCGACAGGGGAGTAGGCTACACCTTC	CASSVDRGVGYTF	few	TRBV27	TRBD1	TRBJ1-2
TGTGCCAGCATCTCAGCAGGGGGAGTGGGAGCTTTCTTT	CASISAGGVGAFF	NA	TRBV6-1	TRBD1	TRBJ1-1
TGTGCCAGCAGCCCCCGGGGCGGGGTTCTCTACAATGAGCAGTTCTTC	CASSPRGGVLYNEQFF	NA	TRBV6-6	NA	TRBJ2-1
TGTGCCAGTAGATACAGGGGGCGCGGTAATGAAAAACTGTTTTTT	CASRYRGRGNEKLFF	NA	TRBV19	TRBD1	TRBJ1-4
TGCGCCAGCAGCTTCTTTAGGGGGAAATCCTACAATGAGCAGTTCTTC	CASSFFRGKSYNEQFF	NA	TRBV5-1	NA	TRBJ2-1
TGTGCCAGTAGGAACCGGGACAGGGGACGATTGGGGCCCCAGCATTTT	CASRNRDRGRLGPQHF	once	TRBV19	TRBD1	TRBJ1-5
TGTGCCAGTAGTATCTCGCAGGGGCGTTCGGGCTACACCTTC	CASSISQGRSGYTF	once	TRBV19	NA	TRBJ1-2
TGTGCCAGCAGTCCGGGGACAGGGGGCTTTTACGAGCAGTACTTC	CASSPGTGGFYEQYF	once	TRBV28	TRBD1	TRBJ2-7
TGCGCCAGCAGCCAAGAAGTAAGGAGAGACGCAATCCAAGAGACCCAGTACTTC	CASSQEVRRDAIQETQYF	NA	TRBV4-3	NA	TRBJ2-5
TGTGCCAGCAGCGTTGGGGGGGGCACATACGAGCAGTACTTC	CASSVGGGTYEQYF	NA	TRBV9	NA	TRBJ2-7
TGCGCCAGCAGCTTGGGTACAGGCCAAGAGACCCAGTACTTC	CASSLGTGQETQYF	NA	TRBV5-1	NA	TRBJ2-5
TGTGCCAGCAGCCCTTCGAGCGGGGCGACAGATACGCAGTATTTT	CASSPSSGATDTQYF	NA	TRBV7-6	TRBD2	TRBJ2-3
TGTGCCAGCAGCTCGGGACAGGGGAATTACAATGAGCAGTTCTTC	CASSSGQGNYNEQFF	NA	TRBV7-2	TRBD1	TRBJ2-1